This T cell receptor beta chain stems from a study of blood T cell repertoires in COVID-19. Across the study: COVID-19 samples, acute and convalescent, were from the United States, Italy and Spain. T cells, B-cell-depleted T cells, or PBMCs provided the cDNA or gDNA that served as material.

The CDR3 has 14 amino acids. V was pared by 6 bases and J by 4 bases, with 9 bases of the junction left unmatched. Germline V CDR1 and CDR2: SGHRS, YFSETQ. Original methodology: Nucleated cell number was recorded as an estimate derived from reference gene primer amplification. Data came from immunoSEQ multiplex PCR; TCRdb stores just in-frame clones and leaves some out. That table gives V, J and clone size, and the DNA gave D and trimming. Of 190,000 or so clones in the sample, roughly 86% were seen once. The sequenced material came from peripheral blood. This TCR was recovered from a man in his forties or fifties with active or convalescent COVID-19. The chain recombines TRBV5-1 with TRBJ2-7, with TRBD1 matching over 8 bases. CDR3 amino acids: CASTSQGAKYEQYF. The DNA for the CDR3 is TGCGCCAGCACCTCCCAGGGGGCGAAGTACGAGCAGTACTTC.